The clone carrying this T cell receptor beta chain appeared a few times. Its target is unknown. The entry originates in a study of identical twins. Study conclusions and caveats: Whereas memory repertoires showed no such difference, abundant cord blood beta clonotypes carried fewer insertions.

Donors uniformly comprised healthy Caucasians. V lost 3 bases to trimming and J lost 4 bases; unmatched junction nucleotides: 4. This CDR3 is 15 amino acids long. TCRdb re-called the 5' RACE reads with MiXCR, one entry per CDR3 protein. The sample holds approximately 220,000 distinct CDR3 sequences, approximately 7.8% seen once. The same data also went into a second study, on yellow fever vaccine responses in identical twins.

Sequencing used CD8+ T cells sorted from blood. The TCR sequence derives from a woman between 18 and 30 years old in good health. This rearrangement joins TRBV12-3 or TRBV12-4 to TRBJ2-1, with 9 nucleotides matching TRBD2. Here the CDR3 DNA reads TGTGCCAGCAGTTTTGACGCGGGAGGGTACAATGAGCAGTTCTTC. This encodes CASSFDAGGYNEQFF.